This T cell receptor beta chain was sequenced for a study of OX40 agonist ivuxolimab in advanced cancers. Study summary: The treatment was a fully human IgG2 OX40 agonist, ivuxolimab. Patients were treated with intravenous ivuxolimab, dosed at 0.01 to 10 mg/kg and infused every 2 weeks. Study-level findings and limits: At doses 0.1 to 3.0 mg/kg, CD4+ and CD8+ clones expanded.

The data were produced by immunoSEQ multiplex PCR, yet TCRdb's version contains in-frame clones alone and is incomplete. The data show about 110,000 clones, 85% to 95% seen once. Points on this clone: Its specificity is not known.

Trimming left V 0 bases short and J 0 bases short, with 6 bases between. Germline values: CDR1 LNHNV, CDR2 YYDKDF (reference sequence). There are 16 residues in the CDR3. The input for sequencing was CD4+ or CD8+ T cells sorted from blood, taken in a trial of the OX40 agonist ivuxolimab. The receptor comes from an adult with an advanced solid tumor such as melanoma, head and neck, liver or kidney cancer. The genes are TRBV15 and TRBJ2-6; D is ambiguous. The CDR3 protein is CATSRDQFSGANVLTF. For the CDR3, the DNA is TGTGCCACCAGCAGAGATCAGTTCTCTGGGGCCAACGTCCTGACTTTC. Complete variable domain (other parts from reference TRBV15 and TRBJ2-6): DAMVIQNPRYQVTQFGKPVTLSCSQTLNHNVMYWYQQKSSQAPKLLFHYYDKDFNNEADTPDNFQSRRPNTSFCFLDIRSPGLGDTAMYLCATSRDQFSGANVLTFGAGSRLTVL.